This TCR beta chain was found in a study of blood T cell repertoires in COVID-19. The overall study: There were acute and convalescent COVID-19 samples, and they came from the United States, Italy and Spain. T cells, B-cell-depleted T cells, or PBMCs provided the cDNA or gDNA that served as material.

After removal of 3 bases from V and 4 bases from J, the junction contained 7 bases not matched to a gene. The CDR3 consists of 15 residues. Germline loops: CDR1 SGHTA, CDR2 FQGNSA. Assay: immunoSEQ multiplex PCR; the TCRdb copy retains only in-frame clones and omits some. This sample has around 270,000 clones, with 80% to 90% found just once. Participant-reported clinical history was the basis for cohort assignment. Among Cohort 3 donors, those recovered had two negative PCRs, clearance, or symptom resolution. The source material was PBMCs or T cells enriched from blood (not recorded which). The chain recombines TRBV7-2 with TRBJ2-5; 8 nucleotides line up with TRBD1. This receptor was taken from a woman in her thirties who had recovered from COVID-19. Here the CDR3 reads CASSFLDRARETQYF. CDR3 sequence (DNA): TGTGCCAGCAGCTTCCTGGACAGGGCAAGAGAGACCCAGTACTTC.